The present T cell receptor beta chain was sequenced within a study of T cell clonotyping in hematopoietic cell transplantation. The germline gives CDR1 SGHNT, CDR2 YENEEA. Losses at the gene ends were 1 base for V and 5 bases for J; bases not matched to a gene: 7. The CDR3 totals 15 residues. Points on this clone: Its matching antigen is unknown.

Study outcomes and limitations: Without cell sorting, CD4 versus CD8 contributions remain unresolved.

Time point given: recipient sample about 28 days before transplant, after cytoreduction. Clones were read by immunoSEQ multiplex PCR, and TCRdb kept only the in-frame ones, dropping some. The sample holds about 69,000 clones, almost 97% seen once. The rearrangement uses TRBV11-3 and TRBJ2-7, with 8 bases aligning to TRBD1. This TCR came from a woman aged 45-59 years with acute myeloid leukemia. Some clones in this sample may be carry-over from other donors' samples. Sequencing used peripheral blood mononuclear cells, obtained before stem cell transplant. CDR3 nucleotide sequence: TGTGCCAGCAGCTTAGGGGCCAGGGGGCTTGACGAGCAGTACTTC. As protein: CASSLGARGLDEQYF.